Below are 7 T cell receptor beta chains sequenced from a single sample in a study of blood T cells in healthy people across ages. Primers used in a second PCR of roughly 7 to 12 cycles were a sample-barcoded 5' primer and a J-beta primer mix. In TCRdb, the 5' RACE reads were re-called with MiXCR into one record per CDR3 protein. The repertoire consists of about 1.5 million distinct CDR3 sequences, with approximately 39% occurring once and the leading ten covering 4%. Sequenced: blood. The origin of the receptors is a woman aged 18-29 years in good health.

The V and J genes are TRBV7-6 and TRBJ1-4; D ambiguous. Germline V CDR1 and CDR2: SGHVS, FNYEAQ. This CDR3 comprises 12 residues. Trimming took off 0 bases at V and 14 bases at J, with 10 bases between the two ends. The CDR3 loop is CASSLALWWLFF. DNA for the CDR3: TGTGCCAGCAGCTTAGCGCTTTGGTGGCTGTTTTTT.

This clonotype has only one observation. Its ends do not fully match the called genes, so a read error is possible. This chain connects TRBV6-1 to TRBJ1-2; D might be TRBD1 (5 bases). Per the germline V gene, CDR1 is MNHNS and CDR2 is SASEGT. The CDR3 length is 15 residues. DNA for the CDR3: TGTACCAGCAGTGAGATGGGACCGGGCGGCTATGGCTACACCTTC. Translated: CTSSEMGPGGYGYTF.

This chain connects TRBV6-5 to TRBJ2-1, with D perhaps being TRBD1 or TRBD2 (5 bases each). V shed 8 bases and J shed 6 bases, with 17 bases lying between them. Germline-derived CDR1 and CDR2 are MNHEY and SVGAGI. This CDR3 is 14 amino acids long. The CDR3 sequence: CASLERGAGNEQFF. DNA of the CDR3: TGTGCCAGCCTAGAGCGAGGGGCGGGCAATGAGCAGTTCTTC.

This clonotype appeared a few times. The rearrangement uses TRBV7-2 and TRBJ2-1, with 7 bases matching TRBD2. This CDR3 contains 16 residues. The V gene's germline CDR1 is SGHTA and CDR2 FQGNSA. With 5 bases clipped from V and 5 bases from J, the junction kept 12 bases outside the gene matches. The CDR3 DNA is TGTGCCAGCAGCACACAGGCGGGACTACCGAACAATGAGCAGTTCTTC. Protein: CASSTQAGLPNNEQFF.

The gene calls are TRBV7-2 and TRBJ2-7; 7 bases align to TRBD1. The CDR3 totals 14 residues. V lost 4 bases, J lost 6 bases, and 9 bases stayed unmatched. Germline loops: CDR1 SGHTA, CDR2 FQGNSA. The CDR3 coding sequence is TGTGCCAGCAGCTCTCGACAGGGTAGCCTCGAGCAGTACTTC. Protein: CASSSRQGSLEQYF.

J is TRBJ1-2 and V is TRBV4-2; D is undetermined. Germline CDR1 is LGHNA and CDR2 is YNFKEQ. The CDR3 extends over 15 amino acids. Trimming pared 4 bases from V and 2 bases from J, leaving 14 bases between. The CDR3 coding sequence is TGTGCCAGCAGCCCTGCCCAGTGGGTGAACTATGGCTACACCTTC. Amino acid sequence: CASSPAQWVNYGYTF.

This clonotype was observed a few times. The chain carries TRBV29-1 and TRBJ1-2; the D gene is possibly TRBD1 (5 bases). Germline CDR1 reads SQVTM; CDR2 reads ANQGSEA. The CDR3 length is 15 residues. The V and J ends lost 3 bases and 5 bases respectively, with 19 bases between them. CDR3: CSVDTPFRRQYGYTF. DNA for the CDR3: TGCAGCGTTGATACCCCTTTTAGGCGACAGTATGGCTACACCTTC.